The source of this TCR beta chain is a study of Tregs in tolerant kidney transplant recipients. CD4+CD25+CD127- Tregs, CD4+CD25- non-Tregs, CD4 and CD8 cells were sorted. Profiling relied on immunoSEQ multiplex PCR, and the TCRdb table lists in-frame clones only, not all of them. The sample contains about 110,000 clones, nearly 90% of which appear only once. The CDR3 totals 20 residues. Losses at the gene ends were 5 bases for V and 0 bases for J; bases not matched to a gene: 20. Per the germline V gene, CDR1 is SGHRS and CDR2 is YFSETQ. The rearrangement links TRBV5-1 to TRBJ2-1; 7 bases align to TRBD1. The sequence derives from a human donor who received a combined kidney and bone marrow transplant. The input for sequencing was CD4+ T cells from blood, taken before the transplant. CDR3 residues: CASSQARDSPLPSSYNEQFF. CDR3 in DNA: TGCGCCAGCAGTCAAGCTAGGGACAGTCCCCTGCCTAGCTCCTACAATGAGCAGTTCTTC.